These T cell receptor beta chains were read from a single sample in a study of cytomegalovirus exposure and HLA in healthy donors. Repertoires were generated with immunoSEQ multiplex PCR, while TCRdb's copy carries only in-frame clones and drops some. The sample lists 110,000 to 150,000 clones; 77% were seen once. The specimen sequenced was PBMCs. The source of these receptors is a male donor in good health and CMV-seronegative. Each CDR3 is given with its conserved first and last residue. A D gene is named only where the DNA matches it firmly. Some rows mark clone size as missing; the rest say once, few, many or name a class of expanded clone.

abundance	d_gene	v_gene	len	j_gene	CDR3aa	CDR3nt
once	NA	TRBV6-5	13	TRBJ1-2	CASRDSSNYGYTF	TGTGCCAGCAGGGACAGTTCTAACTATGGCTACACCTTC
NA	TRBD1	TRBV29-1	17	TRBJ1-2	CSVRLWGGQADNYGYTF	TGCAGCGTTAGATTGTGGGGGGGACAGGCTGATAACTATGGCTACACCTTC
few	TRBD2	TRBV6-1	18	TRBJ2-2	CASSEELAAGGTTGELFF	TGTGCCAGCAGTGAAGAGTTGGCAGCGGGGGGGACCACCGGGGAGCTGTTTTTT
NA	TRBD2	TRBV2	16	TRBJ2-3	CASSRRGGAGTDTQYF	TGTGCCAGCAGCCGACGCGGGGGGGCTGGGACAGATACGCAGTATTTT
NA	TRBD2	TRBV7-8	14	TRBJ2-7	CASSTGASGYEQYF	TGTGCCAGCAGTACCGGCGCTAGCGGTTACGAGCAGTACTTC
NA	NA	TRBV11-3	14	TRBJ2-7	CASSLEGGSYEQYF	TGTGCCAGCAGCTTAGAAGGAGGCAGCTACGAGCAGTACTTC
NA	NA	TRBV21-1	21	TRBJ2-3	CASSKEARTTGGFLSTDTQYF	TGTGCCAGCAGCAAAGAGGCAAGGACCACGGGAGGGTTTCTGAGCACAGATACGCAGTATTTT
NA	NA	TRBV7-2	14	TRBJ2-3	CASSPNRGTDTQYF	TGTGCCAGCAGCCCAAACCGAGGCACAGATACGCAGTATTTT
NA	TRBD2	TRBV6-5	11	TRBJ2-1	CASSSGLARFF	TGTGCCAGCAGCTCGGGACTAGCAAGGTTCTTC
NA	NA	TRBV7-2	14	TRBJ2-5	CASTPRGKRETQYF	TGTGCCAGCACCCCGAGGGGGAAAAGAGAGACCCAGTACTTC
NA	NA	TRBV6-5	15	TRBJ2-7	CATQRTRGARNEQYF	TGTGCCACCCAGAGGACCCGGGGGGCGAGGAACGAGCAGTACTTC
NA	NA	TRBV7-6	14	TRBJ2-3	CASSSTSWTDTQYF	TGTGCCAGCAGCTCCACTAGCTGGACAGATACGCAGTATTTT
NA	TRBD2	TRBV4-1	19	TRBJ2-1	CASSPGLAGGRSSYNEQFF	TGCGCCAGCAGCCCCGGACTAGCGGGGGGGCGGAGCTCCTACAATGAGCAGTTCTTC
few	TRBD1	TRBV6-5	14	TRBJ1-5	CASKADRGNQPQHF	TGTGCCAGCAAAGCGGACAGGGGCAATCAGCCCCAGCATTTT
NA	NA	TRBV7-8	14	TRBJ1-2	CASSPPGQRYGYTF	TGTGCCAGCAGCCCCCCCGGACAGAGGTATGGCTACACCTTC
NA	TRBD1	TRBV7-3	15	TRBJ1-2	CASSPTGGGNSGYTF	TGTGCCAGCAGCCCGACAGGGGGCGGAAATAGTGGCTACACCTTC
NA	TRBD2	TRBV4-1	15	TRBJ2-7	CASSQEGTSIPGQYF	TGCGCCAGCAGCCAAGAAGGGACTAGCATACCCGGACAGTACTTC
NA	NA	TRBV21-1	18	TRBJ2-1	CASSKGLAGVGGYNEQFF	TGTGCCAGCAGCAAAGGACTAGCGGGAGTGGGCGGCTACAATGAGCAGTTCTTC
NA	TRBD1	TRBV11-2	15	TRBJ1-5	CASSRDRGRNQPQHF	TGTGCCAGCAGCCGAGACAGGGGGCGTAATCAGCCCCAGCATTTT
NA	NA	TRBV21-1	16	TRBJ2-5	CASSKCIRAVQETQYF	TGTGCCAGCAGCAAGTGTATTAGAGCGGTCCAAGAGACCCAGTACTTC
NA	NA	TRBV19	16	TRBJ1-5	CASSITGWYSNQPQHF	TGTGCCAGTAGTATAACCGGTTGGTATAGCAATCAGCCCCAGCATTTT
NA	NA	TRBV20-1	11	TRBJ2-1	CSAASGNEQFF	TGCAGTGCCGCATCGGGGAATGAGCAGTTCTTC
few	NA	TRBV25-1	15	TRBJ1-1	CASSEFWQGNTEAFF	TGTGCCAGCAGTGAATTTTGGCAGGGTAACACTGAAGCTTTCTTT
NA	NA	TRBV5-1	16	TRBJ1-3	CASSFSNRVDWDTIYF	TGCGCCAGCAGCTTTAGTAACAGGGTTGATTGGGACACCATATATTTT
NA	TRBD1	TRBV30	14	TRBJ2-1	CAWKESDRVNEQFF	TGTGCCTGGAAGGAATCAGACAGGGTCAATGAGCAGTTCTTC
NA	TRBD1	TRBV4-1	15	TRBJ1-4	CASSQETGVNEKLFF	TGCGCCAGCAGCCAAGAGACAGGGGTTAACGAAAAACTGTTTTTT
once	NA	TRBV6-5	14	TRBJ2-7	CASSMGGQIYEQYF	TGTGCCAGCAGTATGGGCGGACAGATCTACGAGCAGTACTTC
NA	NA	TRBV2	15	TRBJ1-5	CASRLRRDSNQPQHF	TGTGCCAGCAGGCTCCGTCGAGATAGCAATCAGCCCCAGCATTTT
NA	TRBD1	TRBV6-1	14	TRBJ2-5	CATAGQGRRETQYF	TGTGCCACTGCAGGACAGGGTAGAAGAGAGACCCAGTACTTC
medium-sized	TRBD1	TRBV6-5	13	TRBJ1-2	CASSRGTGVGYTF	TGTGCCAGCAGTAGGGGAACAGGGGTAGGCTACACCTTC
NA	TRBD1	TRBV7-3	15	TRBJ1-2	CASSSYGDSLDGYTF	TGTGCCAGCAGCTCTTACGGGGACAGCCTTGATGGCTACACCTTC
few	NA	TRBV5-6	13	TRBJ2-2	CASSLARTGELFF	TGTGCCAGCAGCTTGGCCAGAACCGGGGAGCTGTTTTTT
NA	NA	TRBV5-1	17	TRBJ1-3	CASSLGGLWNSGNTIYF	TGCGCCAGCAGCCTGGGGGGCTTATGGAACTCTGGAAACACCATATATTTT
NA	TRBD2	TRBV2	15	TRBJ2-7	CASSEGTSGIYEQYF	TGTGCCAGCAGTGAAGGGACTAGCGGGATATACGAGCAGTACTTC
NA	NA	TRBV29-1	16	TRBJ1-2	CSVAVRGAIINYGYTF	TGCAGCGTTGCGGTCAGGGGCGCGATTATCAACTATGGCTACACCTTC
NA	TRBD1	TRBV5-4	14	TRBJ1-1	CASSFETGETEAFF	TGTGCCAGCAGCTTCGAGACAGGGGAGACTGAAGCTTTCTTT
few	TRBD2	TRBV19	17	TRBJ2-1	CASSFSRTSGSGDEQFF	TGTGCCAGTAGTTTCTCCCGGACTAGCGGGAGTGGAGATGAGCAGTTCTTC
NA	NA	TRBV7-9	11	TRBJ2-7	CASSRRDEQYF	TGTGCCAGCAGCAGACGGGACGAGCAGTACTTC
NA	TRBD1	TRBV5-1	16	TRBJ1-3	CASGLDRGESGNTIYF	TGCGCCAGCGGCTTGGACAGGGGAGAGTCTGGAAACACCATATATTTT
few	NA	TRBV19	15	TRBJ2-1	CASSGRDSLYNEQFF	TGTGCCAGTTCCGGTAGGGACTCGCTTTACAATGAGCAGTTCTTC
NA	NA	TRBV7-2	12	TRBJ2-4	CASSFREDIQYF	TGTGCCAGCAGCTTTAGGGAGGACATTCAGTACTTC
few	NA	TRBV7-9	17	TRBJ2-2	CSSSLGLTKDWAGELFF	TGTTCCAGCAGCTTGGGCCTTACGAAGGATTGGGCCGGGGAGCTGTTTTTT
NA	NA	TRBV25-1	13	TRBJ1-1	CASSLRENTEAFF	TGTGCCAGCAGTTTGAGGGAGAACACTGAAGCTTTCTTT
few	TRBD2	TRBV5-4	16	TRBJ2-5	CASSLSGSGPQETQYF	TGTGCCAGCAGCTTATCGGGTAGCGGGCCACAAGAGACCCAGTACTTC
NA	NA	TRBV19	14	TRBJ1-1	CASSTKTVHTEAFF	TGTGCCAGTAGTACCAAGACAGTACACACTGAAGCTTTCTTT